A selection of T cell receptor beta chains follows, all from one sample in a study of vaccination and CD4 T cells after COVID-19. These receptors have no identified antigens. TCRdb ran MiXCR on the PCR reads and lists one entry per CDR3 protein. This sample has about 12,000 distinct CDR3 sequences, with around 46% found just once. Sequencing used CD4+ T cells from blood, cultured in vitro. The source of these receptors is a human donor who had recovered from COVID-19. The CDR3 runs from the conserved cysteine through the conserved F or W. The order of the fields is D gene, V gene, J gene, clone size, CDR3 protein, CDR3 DNA. The D gene is left open where the match is weak. Size is stated for part of the rows, as once, few or many counts, or as a class when the clone is expanded.

.	TRBV5-4	TRBJ1-4	.	CASSLDLPGEKLFF	TGTGCCAGCAGCTTGGACCTCCCAGGGGAAAAACTGTTTTTT
TRBD2	TRBV10-2	TRBJ2-3	.	CASSRERNLAEFSGDTQYF	TGCGCCAGCAGTAGAGAGCGAAATCTAGCGGAGTTCTCTGGCGATACGCAGTATTTT
TRBD2	TRBV24-1	TRBJ2-3	few	CATSDPRASGLTDTQYF	TGTGCCACCAGTGACCCCCGGGCTAGCGGGCTCACAGATACGCAGTATTTT
.	TRBV27	TRBJ2-2	.	CASSLGSANTGELFF	TGTGCCAGCAGTTTAGGGAGTGCGAACACCGGGGAGCTGTTTTTT
TRBD2	TRBV20-1	TRBJ2-5	.	CSAAPDSGNWQETQYF	TGCAGTGCCGCACCCGACAGCGGGAACTGGCAAGAGACCCAGTACTTC
TRBD2	TRBV6-2/TRBV6-3	TRBJ2-2	.	CASTHGTSGAPTGELFF	TGTGCCAGCACCCACGGCACTAGCGGAGCCCCCACCGGGGAGCTGTTTTTT
.	TRBV2	TRBJ2-2	.	CASSEALGGTGELFF	TGTGCCAGCAGTGAAGCGCTTGGGGGTACCGGGGAGCTGTTTTTT
.	TRBV6-1	TRBJ1-2	medium-sized	CASIPREGYGYTF	TGTGCCAGCATCCCCAGGGAGGGTTATGGCTACACCTTC
.	TRBV4-1	TRBJ2-5	.	CASSQAPGGGSWETQYF	TGCGCCAGCAGCCAAGCGCCAGGCGGAGGTAGTTGGGAGACCCAGTACTTC
TRBD2	TRBV20-1	TRBJ2-7	.	CSVERRAGGYEQYF	TGCAGTGTTGAGCGCCGAGCGGGGGGCTACGAGCAGTACTTC
.	TRBV7-2	TRBJ2-3	.	CASSSFGGGTDTQYF	TGTGCCAGCTCCAGTTTCGGAGGTGGCACAGATACGCAGTATTTT
TRBD1	TRBV2	TRBJ1-6	few	CASRATGESPLHF	TGTGCCAGCAGGGCTACAGGGGAATCACCCCTCCACTTT